The subject of this entry is one TCR beta chain. The antigen remains undetermined. Patients with a history of autoimmune disease or on systemic immunosuppression were excluded. The data belong to a study of OX40 agonist ivuxolimab in advanced cancers. Findings of the study overall: The antigens recognized by the expanded peripheral T cells, that is their antigen specificity, were not determined. With doses of 0.1-3.0 mg/kg, partial responders showed among the lowest clonal expansion. At 0.1 to 3.0 mg/kg, clonal expansion of CD4+ and CD8+ blood T cells had occurred by week 6.

Germline values: CDR1 SGHTA, CDR2 FQGNSA. The CDR3 has 13 amino acids. The V end lost 0 bases, the J end lost 8 bases, and 8 bases lay between the germline ends. Sequencing was performed with immunoSEQ multiplex PCR; in TCRdb, only in-frame clones are kept and a portion is missing. The data contain roughly 60,000 clones, 80% to 90% of them singletons. The V gene is TRBV7-2, the J gene TRBJ2-1; D not resolved. The sample in question was CD4+ or CD8+ T cells sorted from blood, obtained in a trial of the OX40 agonist ivuxolimab. This TCR was recovered from an adult with an advanced solid tumor such as melanoma, head and neck, liver or kidney cancer. This CDR3 is CASSLAGLDEQFF. The CDR3 nucleotides read TGTGCCAGCAGCTTAGCGGGGTTGGATGAGCAGTTCTTC.